The 3 T cell receptor beta chains below all came from one sample that was sequenced in a study of blood T cell repertoires in COVID-19. Clones were read by immunoSEQ multiplex PCR, and TCRdb kept only the in-frame ones, dropping some. The table lists a few hundred thousand clones, 70% to 90% of them singletons. Sequences were obtained from peripheral blood. Receptor source: a woman younger than 35 who had recovered from COVID-19.

V gene TRBV4-3 combines with J gene TRBJ2-7; 12 nucleotides line up with TRBD2. CDR3 length: 16 residues. The V gene's germline CDR1 is LGHNA and CDR2 YSLEER. V trimming: 2 bases; J trimming: 6 bases; junction bases outside the gene matches: 8. The CDR3 region has the DNA TGCGCCAGCAGCCAAACGACTAGCGGGAGCATTGGCGAGCAGTACTTC. Its protein product is CASSQTTSGSIGEQYF.

This clone has only a few counts. The genes are TRBV19 and TRBJ2-1, with D hard to call. V was pared by 1 base and J by 6 bases, with 16 bases between. Germline lookup yields CDR1 LNHDA and CDR2 SQIVND (reference sequence). The CDR3 has 16 amino acids. The CDR3 region has the DNA TGTGCCAGTAGTATAGGTAACCCCGGGTCCCGCAATGAGCAGTTCTTC. Translating gives CASSIGNPGSRNEQFF.

The rearrangement joins TRBV30 to TRBJ1-6; 9 bases line up with TRBD1. The CDR3 has 20 amino acids. J gave up 11 bases and V 4 bases, and 27 bases lay outside the gene matches. Germline CDR1 GTSNPN, CDR2 SVGIG (reference sequence). This CDR3 reads CAWNPGTGTSFTRFMTPLHF. In nucleotides, the CDR3 is TGTGCCTGGAACCCTGGGACAGGGACTAGTTTCACCAGGTTCATGACACCCCTCCACTTT.